The T cell receptor beta chain described here comes from a study of lymphopenia after photon versus proton radiotherapy. Looked up from germline, CDR1 is LGHNT and CDR2 is FRNRAP. The CDR3 contains 14 residues. Overall study findings and caveats: Photon-treated patients lost naive T cells and TCR diversity; proton-treated stayed stable. Post-nadir diversity loss with photons came from oligoclonal expansion, particularly CD8+ Temra cells.

Here immunoSEQ multiplex PCR was the method, and the copy in TCRdb shows in-frame clones only, minus some. The data hold about 17,000 clones, with around 80% observed a single time. Note on this clone: The antigen is undetermined.

The receptor was isolated from a man between 65 and 85 years old with pancreatic cancer. The specimen was peripheral blood, collected from a patient treated with proton-based radiotherapy. The gene calls are TRBV12-5 and TRBJ2-5; a weak D match, TRBD1 (6 bases). The DNA end lines up better with TRBJ2-7; the J call may be wrong. CDR3 DNA sequence: TGTGCTAGTGGTTTTACAGGGAACTCCTACGAGCAGTACTTC. Protein: CASGFTGNSYEQYF.